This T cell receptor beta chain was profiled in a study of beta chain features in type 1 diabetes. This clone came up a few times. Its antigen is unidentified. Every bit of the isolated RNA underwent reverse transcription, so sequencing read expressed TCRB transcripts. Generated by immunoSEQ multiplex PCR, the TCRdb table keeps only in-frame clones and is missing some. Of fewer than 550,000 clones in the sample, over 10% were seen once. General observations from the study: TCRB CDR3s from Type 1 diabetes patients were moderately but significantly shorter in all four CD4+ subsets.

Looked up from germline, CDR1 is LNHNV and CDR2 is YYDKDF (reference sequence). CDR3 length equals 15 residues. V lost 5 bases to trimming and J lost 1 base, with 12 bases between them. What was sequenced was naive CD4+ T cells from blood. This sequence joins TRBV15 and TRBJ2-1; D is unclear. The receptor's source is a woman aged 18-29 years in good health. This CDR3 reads CATSRDRYSYNEQFF. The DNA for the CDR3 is TGTGCCACCAGCCGTGACCGCTATTCCTACAATGAGCAGTTCTTC. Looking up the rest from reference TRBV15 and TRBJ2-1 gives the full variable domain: DAMVIQNPRYQVTQFGKPVTLSCSQTLNHNVMYWYQQKSSQAPKLLFHYYDKDFNNEADTPDNFQSRRPNTSFCFLDIRSPGLGDTAMYLCATSRDRYSYNEQFFGPGTRLTVL.